The 22 T cell receptor beta chains given below trace back to one sample, sequenced in a study of coeliac disease. The repertoire was sequenced with immunoSEQ multiplex PCR; TCRdb's copy has only in-frame clones and lacks some. The sample includes roughly 4,200 clones, 64% of them seen just once. What was sequenced was lymphocytes from the gut lamina propria. The receptor source for this set is a woman aged 25 to 39 without celiac disease.

The chain carries TRBV11-3 and TRBJ2-2, with 10 bases that match TRBD1. V trimming: 5 bases; J trimming: 7 bases; junction bases outside the gene matches: 7. The CDR3 is 15 amino acids. Germline-derived CDR1 and CDR2 are SGHNT and YENEEA. The CDR3 bases are TGTGCCAGCAGCGTAGGGACAGGGGTAAACGGGGAGCTGTTTTTT. Protein product: CASSVGTGVNGELFF.

This clone has more than one count but fewer than ten. The chain has TRBV14 and TRBJ1-4, with a tentative D call TRBD1 (5 bases). V gave up 0 bases and J gave up 14 bases, with 22 bases separating them. Germline assignment: CDR1 SGHDN and CDR2 FVKESK. The CDR3 runs to 16 residues. The CDR3 DNA follows: TGTGCCAGCAGCCAAGAGGCGAGGACCTCAATGAAGGGGCTGTTTTTT. Its translation: CASSQEARTSMKGLFF.

The V gene is TRBV18, the J gene TRBJ1-2; 7 bases agree with TRBD1. This CDR3 spans 17 amino acids. Per germline, CDR1 KGHSH and CDR2 LQKENI. The V gene end was trimmed by 3 bases and the J gene end by 0 bases; junction bases not matched to a gene: 10. CDR3 nucleotide sequence: TGTGCCAGCTCACCGGGACAGATTATATCCTCTAACTATGGCTACACCTTC. Encoded protein: CASSPGQIISSNYGYTF.

The chain carries TRBV27 and TRBJ2-7; 10 nucleotides line up with TRBD1. The junction had 7 bases not matched to a gene; V was cut back by 5 bases and J by 6 bases. This CDR3 is 14 amino acids long. Germline V gene data show CDR1 as MNHEY and CDR2 as SMNVEV (reference sequence). The CDR3 region is CASSAPGQGSEQYF. The CDR3 DNA reads TGTGCCAGCAGTGCCCCGGGACAGGGGAGCGAGCAGTACTTC.

V is TRBV5-5 and J is TRBJ1-4; TRBD1 matches at 11 bases. Germline-derived CDR1 and CDR2 are SGHKS and YYEKEE (reference sequence). The CDR3 length is 16 residues. The V gene end was trimmed by 4 bases and the J gene end by 8 bases; junction bases not matched to a gene: 10. CDR3 nucleotides: TGTGCCAGCAGCGTCGTAGAGGGGACAGGGGGGGAAAAACTGTTTTTT. It encodes CASSVVEGTGGEKLFF.

The table lists this clone with a few counts. The chain uses TRBV27 and TRBJ2-1; 15 bases match TRBD2. The germline CDR1 and CDR2 sequences are MNHEY and SMNVEV (reference sequence). CDR3 length: 19 amino acids. V dropped 4 bases and J dropped 3; count of bases not matched to a gene: 10. The chain's CDR3 is CASSSGLAGGMTLYNEQFF. CDR3 bases: TGTGCCAGCAGTTCGGGACTAGCGGGGGGTATGACCCTCTACAATGAGCAGTTCTTC.

The chain uses TRBV7-2 and TRBJ2-1; D remains ambiguous. CDR3 length: 15 residues. Germline lookup yields CDR1 SGHTA and CDR2 FQGNSA. Trimming removed 4 bases from V and 0 bases from J, with 10 bases in between. In DNA form, the CDR3 reads TGTGCCAGCAGCTCGGTTTCGAGCTCCTACAATGAGCAGTTCTTC. Protein: CASSSVSSSYNEQFF.

This clone has a handful of counts. This rearrangement joins TRBV18 to TRBJ1-1; TRBD1 agrees at 7 bases. The germline V gene encodes CDR1 KGHSH and CDR2 LQKENI. V was pared by 4 bases and J by 0 bases, with 5 bases of the junction left unmatched. This CDR3 has 15 amino acids. CDR3 in amino acids: CASSHRTGLNTEAFF. DNA for the CDR3: TGTGCCAGCTCACACCGGACAGGATTGAACACTGAAGCTTTCTTT.

The chain combines TRBV6-6 with TRBJ2-7, with a tentative D call TRBD1 (6 bases). This CDR3 region has 12 residues. The V end lost 6 bases, the J end lost 6 bases, and 12 bases lay between the germline ends. Germline values: CDR1 MNHNY, CDR2 SVGAGI (reference sequence). CDR3 DNA sequence: TGTGCCAGCAGCCGTGGACAGTCCGAGCAGTACTTC. Translated, it gives CASSRGQSEQYF.

The chain combines TRBV6-1 with TRBJ2-1; D possibly corresponds to TRBD1 (5 bases). The V gene lost 11 bases and the J gene lost 3 bases, with 20 bases spanning the gap. Germline V gives CDR1 MNHNS, CDR2 SASEGT. The CDR3 totals 15 residues. The CDR3 sequence is CAVEYRNIGYNEQFF. In DNA form, the CDR3 reads TGTGCCGTTGAATACAGGAACATAGGCTACAATGAGCAGTTCTTC.

This clone is categorized as large. The CDR3 DNA sequence: TGCAGCCTAGGGGACAGGAACACTGAAGCTTTCTTT. Protein product: CSLGDRNTEAFF. The gene calls are TRBV29-1 and TRBJ1-1; 7 bases map to TRBD1. CDR1 is SQVTM, CDR2 ANQGSEA, per germline. The V gene end was trimmed by 8 bases and the J gene end by 1 base; junction bases not matched to a gene: 4. The CDR3 is made up of 12 amino acids.

This clone was detected only once. The chain employs TRBV19 and TRBJ2-3; 10 nucleotides match TRBD2. CDR3 length: 14 amino acids. Germline V gene lookup returns CDR1 LNHDA and CDR2 SQIVND (reference sequence). The J segment lost 2 bases and the V segment lost 10 bases, leaving 6 bases of the junction unmatched. CDR3 sequence (DNA): TGTGCCACAGGACTAGCGGATAACACAGATACGCAGTATTTT. Translating gives CATGLADNTDTQYF.

V usage is TRBV5-1 and J usage is TRBJ2-7; 7 bases align to TRBD1. V shed 4 bases, J shed 3 bases, and the junction held 10 bases outside the gene matches. The CDR3 is made up of 15 amino acids. From germline, CDR1 is SGHRS and CDR2 YFSETQ. The CDR3 spells CASSARQGSVYEQYF. As DNA, the CDR3 is TGCGCCAGCAGCGCGAGACAGGGTTCCGTCTACGAGCAGTACTTC. Based on the CDR3 plus reference TRBV5-1 and TRBJ2-7, the full variable domain is KAGVTQTPRYLIKTRGQQVTLSCSPISGHRSVSWYQQTPGQGLQFLFEYFSETQRNKGNFPGRFSGRQFSNSRSEMNVSTLELGDSALYLCASSARQGSVYEQYFGPGTRLTVT.

This clone counts as medium-sized. The chain employs TRBV27 and TRBJ2-1; TRBD1 aligns across 10 bases. The germline CDR1 and CDR2 sequences are MNHEY and SMNVEV (reference sequence). This CDR3 region has 18 residues. V was pared by 6 bases and J by 7 bases, with 18 bases of the junction left unmatched. In nucleotides, the CDR3 is TGTGCCAGCAGACCCGGGACAGGGGATTATTTTAGGGGGAATGAGCAGTTCTTC. It encodes CASRPGTGDYFRGNEQFF.

This clone was seen only a few times. The chain recombines TRBV5-1 with TRBJ1-4; D remains ambiguous. CDR3 length: 14 residues. The ends were cut back, 0 bases at V and 0 bases at J, with 3 bases in the middle. CDR1 is SGHRS and CDR2 is YFSETQ in the germline V gene. CDR3 in amino acids: CASSLDSTNEKLFF. CDR3 coding DNA: TGCGCCAGCAGCTTGGACTCAACTAATGAAAAACTGTTTTTT.

The chain uses TRBV15 and TRBJ1-6; 8 bases are shared with TRBD1. Germline loops: CDR1 LNHNV, CDR2 YYDKDF (reference sequence). V was clipped by 6 bases and J by 9 bases; unmatched bases: 7. The CDR3 has 14 residues. The CDR3 coding sequence is TGTGCCACCAGTCCAGGACAGGGAAGTTCACCCCTCCACTTT. This encodes CATSPGQGSSPLHF.

This sequence joins TRBV9 and TRBJ2-3, with D tentatively TRBD1 (7 bases). V shed 2 bases and J shed 4 bases, with 20 bases lying between them. Germline V gene lookup returns CDR1 SGDLS and CDR2 YYNGEE. This CDR3 contains 17 residues. For the CDR3, the DNA is TGTGCCAGCAGCGTCCAAGTCAGGGGGGATGTCCCAGATACGCAGTATTTT. Its protein product is CASSVQVRGDVPDTQYF.

The rearrangement links TRBV29-1 to TRBJ2-6, with 12 bases that match TRBD1. Losses at the gene ends were 4 bases for V and 4 bases for J; bases not matched to a gene: 11. Germline CDR1 reads SQVTM; CDR2 reads ANQGSEA. The CDR3 has 18 residues. Here the CDR3 reads CSVVVAGQGAAGANVLTF. In DNA, the CDR3 is TGCAGCGTTGTAGTTGCGGGACAGGGGGCGGCGGGGGCCAACGTCCTGACTTTC.

This clone was detected a few times. The chain uses TRBV5-4 and TRBJ2-7, with D maybe TRBD1 (6 bases). Trimming pared 4 bases from V and 4 bases from J, leaving 15 bases between. Germline-derived CDR1 and CDR2 are SGHNT and YYREEE (reference sequence). This CDR3 has 14 residues. The CDR3 sequence is CASSPPGAYYEQYF. The CDR3 DNA reads TGTGCCAGCAGCCCCCCAGGGGCGTATTACGAGCAGTACTTC.

This CDR3 reads CASSLGRGPDTQYF. CDR3 bases: TGTGCCAGCAGCTTAGGCAGGGGGCCAGATACGCAGTATTTT. The chain combines TRBV7-9 with TRBJ2-3, with 8 nucleotides matching TRBD1. CDR1 and CDR2 (germline): SEHNR, FQNEAQ (reference sequence). V was pared by 1 base and J by 4 bases, with 1 base of the junction left unmatched. The CDR3 covers 14 residues.

This chain uses TRBV7-8 with TRBJ1-1; 7 bases match TRBD1. With V trimmed by 1 base and J by 1 base, 3 bases remained unmatched. Germline lookup yields CDR1 SGHVS and CDR2 FQNEAQ. The CDR3 covers 15 residues. The CDR3 DNA sequence: TGTGCCAGCAGCTTAGTCGACAGGGCGAACACTGAAGCTTTCTTT. Protein product: CASSLVDRANTEAFF.

The rearrangement uses TRBV6-1 and TRBJ2-7; 7 bases match TRBD2. Trimming cost V 4 bases and J 2 bases; bases outside gene matches: 11. The CDR3 loop spans 16 amino acids. Germline lookup yields CDR1 MNHNS and CDR2 SASEGT. The CDR3 coding sequence is TGTGCCAGCAGTGGCTCCCTGGGGACTATAGCCTACGAGCAGTACTTC. Protein: CASSGSLGTIAYEQYF.